This record covers a single T cell receptor beta chain. Its matching antigen is unknown. This sample was taken from a study of vaccination effects on CD4 cells after COVID-19. Within the ViraFEST assay, antigen-specific CD4+ T cells underwent expansion with viral peptide pools prior to sequencing. Isolation of CD4+ T cells took place after approximately ten days of culture. The participants, recipients of two vaccine doses, got either BNT162b2 or mRNA-1273. Germline lookup yields CDR1 LGHDT and CDR2 YNNKEL (reference sequence). Trimming removed 5 bases from V and 4 bases from J, with 6 bases in between. The CDR3 has 11 residues. The repertoire was sequenced with immunoSEQ multiplex PCR; TCRdb's copy has only in-frame clones and lacks some. Of 29,000 or so clones detected, around 74% appear once; the ten largest clones hold 15% to 20%.

The clonotype was recovered from a human donor who received a COVID-19 vaccine. The chain employs TRBV3-1 (or the pseudogene TRBV3-2) and TRBJ2-7; the D is unclear. The sequencing here drew on CD4+ T cells from PBMCs cultured with HCoV-OC43 spike peptides, taken after COVID-19 vaccination. Specified subset: HCoV-OC43 spike overlapping peptide pool stimulation. This CDR3 is CASSGPYEQYF. CDR3 nucleotides: TGTGCCAGCAGCGGCCCGTACGAGCAGTACTTC.